A single sample gave rise to the 10 T cell receptor beta chains below, sequenced in a study of OX40 agonist ivuxolimab in advanced cancers. TCRdb's table, derived via immunoSEQ multiplex PCR, lists solely in-frame clones and lacks some. The repertoire holds 59,000 or so clones, with approximately 79% as singletons. Sequenced here: CD4+ or CD8+ T cells sorted from blood, sampled in a trial of the OX40 agonist ivuxolimab. All receptors derive from an adult with an advanced solid tumor such as melanoma, head and neck, liver or kidney cancer.

This clone is labeled as medium-sized. In the same sample, other DNA sequences code for this CDR3. CDR3 in DNA: TGCAGCGTCAGAGCTAACACTGAAGCTTTCTTT. Translated: CSVRANTEAFF. This sequence joins TRBV29-1 and TRBJ1-1, with no clear D. V was cut by 6 bases and J by 2 bases, with 7 bases left in between. The CDR3 covers 11 residues. Germline V gene lookup returns CDR1 SQVTM and CDR2 ANQGSEA.

As for this clone: This specimen includes other DNA sequences encoding the same CDR3. CDR3 amino acids: CASSLLNNYGYTF. CDR3 bases: TGTGCCAGCAGCTTGCTAAATAACTATGGCTACACCTTC. J is TRBJ1-2 and V is TRBV5-8; D is ambiguous. The CDR3 has 13 residues. V was pared by 1 base and J by 1 base, with 5 bases between. Germline CDR1 is SGHTS and CDR2 is YDEGEE.

The gene calls are TRBV7-9 and TRBJ2-7, with D possibly matching TRBD1 (6 bases). Between the trimmed V and J ends, which lost 6 bases and 1 base, there was a span of 16 bases. The CDR3 is made up of 15 amino acids. Germline V lookup: CDR1 SEHNR, CDR2 FQNEAQ (reference sequence). The chain's CDR3 is CASSPTGPGSYEQYF. The CDR3 region has the DNA TGTGCCAGCAGTCCGACAGGACCGGGGTCCTACGAGCAGTACTTC.

This clone was counted a single time. The gene calls are TRBV4-1 and TRBJ2-7; D call uncertain. V lost 1 base, J lost 1 base, and 14 bases lay in between. The germline gives CDR1 MGHRA, CDR2 YSYEKL. The CDR3 has 16 amino acids. The CDR3 protein is CASSQASSLGSYEQYF. The CDR3 DNA reads as TGCGCCAGCAGCCAAGCTTCGAGCTTAGGGTCCTACGAGCAGTACTTC.

This sequence joins TRBV29-1 and TRBJ2-1; 9 nucleotides align to TRBD2. V dropped 7 bases and J dropped 5; count of bases not matched to a gene: 6. This CDR3 is built from 13 residues. The germline gives CDR1 SQVTM, CDR2 ANQGSEA. CDR3 residues: CSAGSSGNNEQFF. In DNA, the CDR3 is TGCAGCGCAGGTTCTAGCGGGAACAATGAGCAGTTCTTC.

This rearrangement joins TRBV4-3 to TRBJ1-2; D possibly corresponds to TRBD1 (5 bases). V dropped 4 bases and J dropped 9 bases, with 15 bases sitting between them. There are 13 residues in the CDR3. Germline-derived CDR1 and CDR2 are LGHNA and YSLEER. CDR3 nucleotide sequence: TGCGCCAGCAGCCGGGGGACGGGGGAGCGCTACACCTTC. It translates to CASSRGTGERYTF.

In its sample, this clone was seen a few times. The V gene is TRBV11-2, the J gene TRBJ2-6, with TRBD1 matching over 8 bases. The germline V gene has CDR1 SGHAT and CDR2 FQNNGV. V trimming: 4 bases; J trimming: 2 bases; junction bases outside the gene matches: 1. This CDR3 is built from 15 residues. The CDR3 here is CASSSGGTGANVLTF. The CDR3 coding sequence is TGTGCCAGCAGCTCAGGGGGCACTGGGGCCAACGTCCTGACTTTC.

The rearrangement uses TRBV5-6 and TRBJ2-2; a weak D match, TRBD1 (5 bases). This CDR3 contains 18 residues. Germline CDR1 is SGHDT and CDR2 is YYEEEE. Trimming cost V 2 bases and J 3 bases, with 20 bases left between them. CDR3: CASSFEPRVILDTGELFF. The CDR3 DNA reads as TGTGCCAGCAGCTTTGAGCCCAGGGTTATTTTAGACACCGGGGAGCTGTTTTTT.

The V call is TRBV27, the J call TRBJ1-1, with 11 bases fitting TRBD1. The CDR3 sequence is 16 residues long. Germline CDR1 reads MNHEY; CDR2 reads SMNVEV (reference sequence). Trimming at V came to 1 base and at J to 5 bases, leaving 6 bases not matched to a gene. DNA of the CDR3: TGTGCCAGCAGTTTATTGGGGACAGGGGGTCGAACTGAAGCTTTCTTT. Translated: CASSLLGTGGRTEAFF.

This chain joins TRBV7-2 and TRBJ2-7, with a possible D match to TRBD1 (6 bases). Per the germline V gene, CDR1 is SGHTA and CDR2 is FQGNSA. The CDR3 runs to 13 residues. Trimming shortened V by 0 bases and J by 3 bases, and 6 bases separated the two germline ends. CDR3 coding DNA: TGTGCCAGCAGCTTAGCAGGGGGCTACGAGCAGTACTTC. This codes for CASSLAGGYEQYF.